This TCR beta chain stems from a study of T cell responses to AZD1222 COVID-19 vaccine. Concerning this clone itself: Its antigen remains unknown.

Broader study findings: Spike was spanned by vaccine-associated CD4 TCRs, which were dominant at 160-218 and 743-854.

This CDR3 has 13 amino acids. V was pared by 8 bases and J by 6 bases, with 1 base of the junction left unmatched. Profiling relied on immunoSEQ multiplex PCR, and the TCRdb table lists in-frame clones only, not all of them. The sample records around 100,000 clones, approximately 87% being singletons. Sequenced material: peripheral blood, taken on day 0 of AZD1222 vaccination. This TCR was sampled from an adult in good health. The V gene is TRBV12-3 or TRBV12-4, the J gene TRBJ2-1; 13 bases fit TRBD2. The CDR3 spells CASGTSGINEQFF. CDR3 coding DNA: TGTGCCAGCGGGACTAGCGGGATCAATGAGCAGTTCTTC.